This T cell receptor beta chain came from a study of cytomegalovirus exposure and HLA in healthy donors. This CDR3 is 14 amino acids long. Trimming took 6 bases from V and 7 from J; bases not matched to a gene: 4. Germline-derived CDR1 and CDR2 are MNHEY and SVGAGI. PCR employed 60 Vbeta and 13 Jbeta primers. The protocol was immunoSEQ multiplex PCR, while the TCRdb copy is restricted to in-frame clones and leaves out a portion. The sample records 100,000 to 150,000 clones, around three quarters being singletons. This clone was counted only a few times. Antigen: not known. Notes on the study in general: In an earlier analysis, most TCR beta V segments were productive about 90% or about 30% of the time.

Source material: PBMCs. The receptor was derived from a man aged 25 to 45 in good health and CMV-seronegative. The rearrangement joins TRBV6-5 to TRBJ1-6; 9 bases match TRBD1. CDR3 nucleotides: TGTGCCAGCAGGGGGGACAGGGCAAATTCACCCCTCCACTTT. It is translated as CASRGDRANSPLHF.